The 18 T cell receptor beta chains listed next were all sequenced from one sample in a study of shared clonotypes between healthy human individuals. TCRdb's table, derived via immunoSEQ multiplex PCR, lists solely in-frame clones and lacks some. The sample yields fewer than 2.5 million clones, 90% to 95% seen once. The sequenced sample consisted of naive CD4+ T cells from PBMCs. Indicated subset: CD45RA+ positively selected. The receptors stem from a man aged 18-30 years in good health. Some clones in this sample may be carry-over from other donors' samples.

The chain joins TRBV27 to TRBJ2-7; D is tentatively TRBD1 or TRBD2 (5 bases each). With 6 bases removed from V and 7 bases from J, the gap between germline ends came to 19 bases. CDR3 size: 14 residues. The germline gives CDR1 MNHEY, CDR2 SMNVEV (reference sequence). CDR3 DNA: TGTGCCAGCAGCCGGGCCAGCGGAGAGGGGGAGCAGTACTTC. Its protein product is CASSRASGEGEQYF.

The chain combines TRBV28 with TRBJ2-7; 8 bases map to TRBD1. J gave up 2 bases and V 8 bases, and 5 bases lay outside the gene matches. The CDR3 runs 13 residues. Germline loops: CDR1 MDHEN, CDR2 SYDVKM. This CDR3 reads CASGGQVPYEQYF. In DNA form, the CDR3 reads TGTGCCAGCGGGGGACAGGTCCCCTACGAGCAGTACTTC. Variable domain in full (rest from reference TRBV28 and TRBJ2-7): DVKVTQSSRYLVKRTGEKVFLECVQDMDHENMFWYRQDPGLGLRLIYFSYDVKMKEKGDIPEGYSVSREKKERFSLILESASTNQTSMYLCASGGQVPYEQYFGPGTRLTVT.

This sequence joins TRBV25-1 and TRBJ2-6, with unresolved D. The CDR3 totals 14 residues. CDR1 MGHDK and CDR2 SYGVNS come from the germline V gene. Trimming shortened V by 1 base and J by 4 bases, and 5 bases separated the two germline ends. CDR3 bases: TGTGCCAGCAGTGAATCAAACGGGGCCAACGTCCTGACTTTC. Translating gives CASSESNGANVLTF. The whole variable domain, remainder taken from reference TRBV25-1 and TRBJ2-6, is EADIYQTPRYLVIGTGKKITLECSQTMGHDKMYWYQQDPGMELHLIHYSYGVNSTEKGDLSSESTVSRIRTEHFPLTLESARPSHTSQYLCASSESNGANVLTFGAGSRLTVL.

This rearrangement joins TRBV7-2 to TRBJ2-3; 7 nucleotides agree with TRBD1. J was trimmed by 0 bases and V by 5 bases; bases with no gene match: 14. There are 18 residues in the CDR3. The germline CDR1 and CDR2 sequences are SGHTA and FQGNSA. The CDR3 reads CASSIRDSSLPSTDTQYF. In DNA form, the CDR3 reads TGTGCCAGCAGCATCCGGGACAGCTCCCTCCCTAGCACAGATACGCAGTATTTT.

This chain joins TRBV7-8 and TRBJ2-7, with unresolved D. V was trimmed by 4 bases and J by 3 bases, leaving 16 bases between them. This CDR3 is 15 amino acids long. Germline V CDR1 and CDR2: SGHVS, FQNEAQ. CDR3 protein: CASSSETGKHYEQYF. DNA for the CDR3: TGTGCCAGCAGCTCCGAAACCGGAAAGCACTACGAGCAGTACTTC.

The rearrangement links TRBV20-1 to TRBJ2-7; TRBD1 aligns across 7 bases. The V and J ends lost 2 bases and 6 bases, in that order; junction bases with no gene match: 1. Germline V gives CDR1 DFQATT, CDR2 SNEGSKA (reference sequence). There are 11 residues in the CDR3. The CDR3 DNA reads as TGCAGTGCTAGAAGGACAGGCGAGCAGTACTTC. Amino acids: CSARRTGEQYF.

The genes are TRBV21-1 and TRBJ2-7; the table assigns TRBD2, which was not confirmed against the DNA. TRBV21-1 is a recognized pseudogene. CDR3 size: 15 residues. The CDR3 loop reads CASSRRWGGNYEQYF. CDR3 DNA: TGTGCCAGCAGCCGGCGGTGGGGAGGCAACTACGAGCAGTACTTC.

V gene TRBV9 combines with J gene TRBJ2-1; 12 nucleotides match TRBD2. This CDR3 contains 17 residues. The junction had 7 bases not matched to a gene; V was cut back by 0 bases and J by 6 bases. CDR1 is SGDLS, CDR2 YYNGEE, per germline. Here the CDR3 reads CASSVGGLAGGINEQFF. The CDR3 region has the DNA TGTGCCAGCAGCGTAGGAGGCCTAGCGGGAGGGATCAATGAGCAGTTCTTC.

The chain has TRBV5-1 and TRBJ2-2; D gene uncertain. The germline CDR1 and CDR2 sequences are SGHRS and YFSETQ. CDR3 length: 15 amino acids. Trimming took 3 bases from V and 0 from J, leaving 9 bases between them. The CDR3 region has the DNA TGCGCCAGCAGCTCTTTGGCCCCGAACACCGGGGAGCTGTTTTTT. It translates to CASSSLAPNTGELFF.

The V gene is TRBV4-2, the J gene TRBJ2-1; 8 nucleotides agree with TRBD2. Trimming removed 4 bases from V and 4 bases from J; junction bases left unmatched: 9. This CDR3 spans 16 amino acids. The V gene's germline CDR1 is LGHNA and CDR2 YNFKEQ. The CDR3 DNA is TGTGCCAGCAGCCGGACGGGACTAGGGCTTTACAATGAGCAGTTCTTC. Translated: CASSRTGLGLYNEQFF.

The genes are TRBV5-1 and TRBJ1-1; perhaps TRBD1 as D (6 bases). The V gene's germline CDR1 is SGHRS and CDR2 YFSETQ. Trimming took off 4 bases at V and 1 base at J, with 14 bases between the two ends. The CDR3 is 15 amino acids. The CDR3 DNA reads TGCGCCAGCAGCCCACGGGGGGCGGGGAACACTGAAGCTTTCTTT. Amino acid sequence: CASSPRGAGNTEAFF.

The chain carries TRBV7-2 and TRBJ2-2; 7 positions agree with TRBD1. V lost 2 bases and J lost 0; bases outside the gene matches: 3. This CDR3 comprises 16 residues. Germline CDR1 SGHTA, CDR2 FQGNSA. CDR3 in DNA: TGTGCCAGCAGCTTATTGGGGACAGCGAACACCGGGGAGCTGTTTTTT. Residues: CASSLLGTANTGELFF. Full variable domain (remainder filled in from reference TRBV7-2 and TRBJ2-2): GAGVSQSPSNKVTEKGKDVELRCDPISGHTALYWYRQSLGQGLEFLIYFQGNSAPDKSGLPSDRFSAERTGGSVSTLTIQRTQQEDSAVYLCASSLLGTANTGELFFGEGSRLTVL.

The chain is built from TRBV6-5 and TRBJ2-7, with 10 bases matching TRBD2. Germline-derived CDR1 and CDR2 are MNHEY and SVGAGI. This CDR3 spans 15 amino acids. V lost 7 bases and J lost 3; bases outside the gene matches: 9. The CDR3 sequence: CASTDRASGSYEQYF. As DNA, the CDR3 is TGTGCCAGCACCGACAGGGCTAGCGGGAGCTACGAGCAGTACTTC.

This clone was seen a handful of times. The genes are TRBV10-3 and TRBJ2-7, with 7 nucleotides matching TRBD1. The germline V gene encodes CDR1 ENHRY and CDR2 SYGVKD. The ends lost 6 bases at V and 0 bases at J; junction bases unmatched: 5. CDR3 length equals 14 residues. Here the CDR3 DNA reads TGTGCCATCAGGGAGACAGGGATCTCCTACGAGCAGTACTTC. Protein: CAIRETGISYEQYF.

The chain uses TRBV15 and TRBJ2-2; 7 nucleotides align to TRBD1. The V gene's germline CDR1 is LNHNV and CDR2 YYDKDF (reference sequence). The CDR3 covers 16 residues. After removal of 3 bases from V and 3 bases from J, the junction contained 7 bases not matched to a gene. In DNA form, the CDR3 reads TGTGCCACCAGCAGGCTGACAGGGACGGACACCGGGGAGCTGTTTTTT. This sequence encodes CATSRLTGTDTGELFF.

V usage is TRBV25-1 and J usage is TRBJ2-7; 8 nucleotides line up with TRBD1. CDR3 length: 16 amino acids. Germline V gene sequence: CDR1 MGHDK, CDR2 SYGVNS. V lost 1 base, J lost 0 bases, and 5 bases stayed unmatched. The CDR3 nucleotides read TGTGCCAGCAGTGAATGGACAGGGCCGAGCTCCTACGAGCAGTACTTC. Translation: CASSEWTGPSSYEQYF.

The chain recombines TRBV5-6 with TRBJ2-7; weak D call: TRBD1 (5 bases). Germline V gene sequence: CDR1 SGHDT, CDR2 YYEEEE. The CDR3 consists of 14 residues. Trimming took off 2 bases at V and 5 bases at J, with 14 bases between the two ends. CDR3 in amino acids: CASSLSWTSDEQYF. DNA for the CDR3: TGTGCCAGCAGCTTAAGTTGGACATCGGACGAGCAGTACTTC.

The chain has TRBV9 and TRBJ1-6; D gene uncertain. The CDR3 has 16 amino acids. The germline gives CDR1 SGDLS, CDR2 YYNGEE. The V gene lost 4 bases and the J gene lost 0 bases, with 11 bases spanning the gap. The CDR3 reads CASSRVGSSYNSPLHF. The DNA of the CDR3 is TGTGCCAGCAGCCGCGTAGGAAGCTCCTATAATTCACCCCTCCACTTT. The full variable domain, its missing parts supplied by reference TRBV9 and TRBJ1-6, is DSGVTQTPKHLITATGQRVTLRCSPRSGDLSVYWYQQSLDQGLQFLIQYYNGEERAKGNILERFSAQQFPDLHSELNLSSLELGDSALYFCASSRVGSSYNSPLHFGNGTRLTVT.